Listed below are T cell receptor beta chains from one sample, sequenced in a study of OX40 agonist ivuxolimab in advanced cancers. Profiling relied on immunoSEQ multiplex PCR, and the TCRdb table lists in-frame clones only, not all of them. The profile covers around 60,000 clones, with 85% to 90% appearing a single time and around 12% taken by the ten largest. Sequenced material: CD4+ or CD8+ T cells sorted from blood, taken in a trial of the OX40 agonist ivuxolimab. The receptors here all came from an adult with an advanced solid tumor such as melanoma, head and neck, liver or kidney cancer. The CDR3 runs from the conserved cysteine through the conserved F or W. D genes are given only for firm matches. Part of the rows lack a size; the others show once, few, many or a class for expanded clones.

>TRBD1|TRBV5-8|-|TRBJ1-5
TGTGCCAGCAGCTACAGGACAGGCCATCAGCCCCAGCATTTT
CASSYRTGHQPQHF
>-|TRBV5-1|few|TRBJ2-7
TGCGCCAGCAGCTTGGAGGGAGGATCCCACGAGCAGTACTTC
CASSLEGGSHEQYF
>TRBD1|TRBV10-3|-|TRBJ2-7
TGTGCCATCAGTGACCCCGACAGGGTCCCGACCTACGAGCAGTACTTC
CAISDPDRVPTYEQYF
>-|TRBV5-6|-|TRBJ1-5
TGTGCCAGCAGCTTGTGGGGATCAGGGGCCGGGAGTCAGCCCCAGCATTTT
CASSLWGSGAGSQPQHF
>TRBD1|TRBV6-6|-|TRBJ1-2
TGTGCCAGTACTGGTCAGGGGGCCCTGGGCTACACCTTC
CASTGQGALGYTF
>-|TRBV19|-|TRBJ1-1
TGTGCCAGTAGTATAGGGAAAAGGGAAGCTTTCTTT
CASSIGKREAFF
>-|TRBV5-1|-|TRBJ2-7
-
CASSFRGRSYEQYF
>-|TRBV6-1|-|TRBJ2-5
TGTGCCAGCAGCACAGGGGAGGGGAGAGAGACCCAGTACTTC
CASSTGEGRETQYF
>TRBD1|TRBV19|many|TRBJ1-5
TGTGCCAGTACCGACAGGGTGAGCAATCAGCCCCAGCATTTT
CASTDRVSNQPQHF
>TRBD2|TRBV29-1|-|TRBJ2-1
TGCAGCGTTGAGTCCAGAGCTAGCGGGTCTTACAATGAGCAGTTCTTC
CSVESRASGSYNEQFF
>TRBD1|TRBV7-9|few|TRBJ1-5
TGTGCCAGCAGCTTCGGGACAGGAGAACTTGTTAGCAATCAGCCCCAGCATTTT
CASSFGTGELVSNQPQHF
>TRBD2|TRBV14|-|TRBJ2-7
TGTGCCAGCCGGGAGGGTAGACCGTCTGGCGAGCAGTACTTC
CASREGRPSGEQYF
>-|TRBV5-5|-|TRBJ2-7
TGTGCCAGCAGCCGCGACAGCTCCTTTAACTACGAGCAGTACTTC
CASSRDSSFNYEQYF
>TRBD1|TRBV5-1|-|TRBJ1-3
TGCGCCAGCAGCCTACAGGGGGGCGGAAACACCATATATTTT
CASSLQGGGNTIYF
>-|TRBV7-2|-|TRBJ2-7
TGTGCCAGCAGCTTAATTGACGGGAGTAACTACGAGCAGTACTTC
CASSLIDGSNYEQYF
>-|TRBV5-1|-|TRBJ2-1
TGCGCCAGCAGGAGACAGGGAGGCGGTTACAATGAGCAGTTCTTC
CASRRQGGGYNEQFF
>TRBD1|TRBV2|-|TRBJ2-3
TGTGCCAGCAGAGGGGGACAGGGCACAGATACGCAGTATTTT
CASRGGQGTDTQYF
>TRBD2|TRBV27|few|TRBJ2-7
TGTGCCAGCAGTTTGGGGGGGTGGGGCTACGAGCAGTACTTC
CASSLGGWGYEQYF
>TRBD1|TRBV4-2|-|TRBJ2-1
TGTGCCAGCAGCCTCGAAGGGACAGGGGACAATGAGCAGTTCTTC
CASSLEGTGDNEQFF
>-|TRBV4-1|-|TRBJ2-7
TGCGCCAGCAGCCAAGTCCTGACAGTCTCCTACGAGCAGTACTTC
CASSQVLTVSYEQYF
>-|TRBV11-2|-|TRBJ1-3
TGTGCCAGCAGCTCTCACATGGGAGCCGGAAACACCATATATTTT
CASSSHMGAGNTIYF
>-|TRBV7-3|-|TRBJ2-5
TGTGCCAGCAGCTTAAGTGGGAGCGGCCGAGAGACCCAGTACTTC
CASSLSGSGRETQYF
>-|TRBV19|-|TRBJ2-3
TGTGCCAGTAGCTCTACCCCGGGCACAGATACGCAGTATTTT
CASSSTPGTDTQYF
>TRBD2|TRBV7-9|-|TRBJ2-2
TGTGCCAGCAGCTTAGCACCCTTTTCCGGGAGGACATCCACCGGGGAGCTGTTTTTT
CASSLAPFSGRTSTGELFF
>-|TRBV6-5|-|TRBJ1-4
TGTGCCAGCAGTTTGGAGGCCTCTAATGAAAAACTGTTTTTT
CASSLEASNEKLFF